This T cell receptor (beta chain) was captured in a study of T-cell memory formation after mild COVID-19. As regards this clonotype: What it binds is unknown.

Study outcomes and limitations: Pre-infection memory harbored some responding clones, suggesting cross-reactive memory joined.

5'RACE with constant-segment primers yielded barcoded, UMI-tagged TCR alpha and TCR beta cDNA libraries. TCRdb re-derived calls from the 5' RACE reads in MiXCR, one entry per CDR3 protein. The data contain roughly 130,000 distinct CDR3 sequences, roughly 6.2% of them singletons. This CDR3 has 16 residues. Trimming cost V 5 bases and J 2 bases, with 15 bases left between them. The germline CDR1 and CDR2 sequences are SGHAT and FQDESV (reference sequence). The receptor's source is an adult woman who had mild COVID-19 (a few samples of this study predate the infection). Cell type and time point are not known. What was sequenced was PBMCs or a T cell subset sorted from them (not recorded which). This chain uses TRBV11-1 with TRBJ2-2; TRBD1 might be the D (5 bases). The CDR3 nucleotides are TGTGCCAGCAGCCGAGAGCCAGGGCTTAACACCGGGGAGCTGTTTTTT. It yields the protein CASSREPGLNTGELFF.